The 11 T cell receptor beta chains below all came from one sample that was sequenced in a study of blood T cell repertoires in COVID-19. Clones were read by immunoSEQ multiplex PCR, and TCRdb kept only the in-frame ones, dropping some. Among around 140,000 clones listed, 85% to 90% were seen once. Sequencing input: peripheral blood. The receptors derive from a man aged 45-65 years who had recovered from COVID-19.

The chain is built from TRBV4-3 and TRBJ2-1, with D perhaps matching TRBD1 (5 bases). This CDR3 is 15 amino acids long. The germline V and J ends were trimmed by 0 bases and 7 bases, with 13 bases remaining between them. CDR1 is LGHNA and CDR2 is YSLEER in the germline V gene. Here the CDR3 DNA reads TGCGCCAGCAGCCAAGAGGCGGCAGGGTCGAATGAGCAGTTCTTC. Encoded protein: CASSQEAAGSNEQFF.

The chain carries TRBV19 and TRBJ2-1, with D possibly being TRBD1 (5 bases). Trimming removed 4 bases from V and 0 bases from J, with 10 bases in between. Germline loops: CDR1 LNHDA, CDR2 SQIVND (reference sequence). The CDR3 spans 15 residues. The CDR3 loop reads CASSTTGSSYNEQFF. In nucleotides, the CDR3 is TGTGCCAGTAGTACAACAGGTAGCTCCTACAATGAGCAGTTCTTC.

V usage is TRBV11-3 and J usage is TRBJ2-3; no firm D call. The V and J ends lost 2 bases and 10 bases respectively, with 13 bases between them. The CDR3 is 13 amino acids. Per the germline V gene, CDR1 is SGHNT and CDR2 is YENEEA. In DNA form, the CDR3 reads TGTGCCAGCAGCTTAAATCCCCAGATTGCGCAGTATTTT. It encodes CASSLNPQIAQYF.

The chain uses TRBV7-8 and TRBJ1-2; possibly TRBD1 for D (6 bases). Germline CDR1 reads SGHVS; CDR2 reads FQNEAQ. The CDR3 spans 13 residues. V dropped 4 bases and J dropped 4 bases, with 10 bases sitting between them. The CDR3 loop is CASSYGQSYGYTF. The CDR3 DNA sequence: TGTGCCAGCAGCTACGGACAGAGCTATGGCTACACCTTC.

J is TRBJ2-5 and V is TRBV2, with 12 bases matching TRBD1. The length of the CDR3 is 17 residues. V gave up 4 bases and J gave up 5 bases; unmatched junction bases: 11. CDR1 and CDR2 (germline): SNHLY, FYNNEI. The chain's CDR3 is CASSGAGTGGSTETQYF. Here the CDR3 DNA reads TGTGCCAGCAGTGGCGCCGGGACAGGGGGCAGTACGGAGACCCAGTACTTC.

This clone was counted many times. The CDR3 DNA reads TGTGCCAGCAGCTTAGACAGAGTTGATAGCAATCAGCCCCAGCATTTT. The encoded protein is CASSLDRVDSNQPQHF. The gene calls are TRBV7-2 and TRBJ1-5, with D unclear. V dropped 1 base and J dropped 0 bases, with 10 bases sitting between them. This CDR3 is built from 16 residues. Germline CDR1 SGHTA, CDR2 FQGNSA.

This clone was found a few times. V is TRBV6-5 and J is TRBJ2-7, with D unclear. V gave up 6 bases and J gave up 3 bases, with 9 bases separating them. Germline V gene sequence: CDR1 MNHEY, CDR2 SVGAGI. The CDR3 runs 12 residues. The CDR3, as DNA: TGTGCCAGCAGCCCCCCATTCTACGAGCAGTACTTC. Translating it yields CASSPPFYEQYF.

This clone has just one count. The rearrangement joins TRBV7-2 to TRBJ2-1; D is ambiguous. Deletions cut 5 bases from V and 2 bases from J, with 10 bases between. The CDR3 sequence is 14 residues long. Per germline, CDR1 SGHTA and CDR2 FQGNSA. In DNA form, the CDR3 reads TGTGCCAGCAGCGGAGCTGGCCCCTACAATGAGCAGTTCTTC. It yields the protein CASSGAGPYNEQFF.

The chain joins TRBV12-5 to TRBJ1-1; D perhaps matches TRBD1 (6 bases). There are 14 residues in the CDR3. Germline CDR1 reads LGHNT; CDR2 reads FRNRAP. Trimming cost V 3 bases and J 1 base, with 9 bases left between them. The CDR3 reads CASGFGTSNTEAFF. The DNA of the CDR3 is TGTGCTAGTGGTTTCGGGACATCGAACACTGAAGCTTTCTTT.

The chain carries TRBV19 and TRBJ2-3; 7 bases agree with TRBD1. The CDR3 spans 20 residues. J lost 0 bases, V lost 1 base, and 16 bases had no gene match. The germline gives CDR1 LNHDA, CDR2 SQIVND (reference sequence). Here the CDR3 reads CASSIGGFTGVVPSTDTQYF. For the CDR3, the DNA is TGTGCCAGTAGTATAGGGGGTTTTACAGGGGTCGTCCCCAGCACAGATACGCAGTATTTT.

The chain employs TRBV15 and TRBJ2-1; a possible D gene is TRBD1 (5 bases). V was clipped by 5 bases and J by 8 bases, with 13 bases between them. Germline values: CDR1 LNHNV, CDR2 YYDKDF (reference sequence). This CDR3 comprises 13 residues. In DNA, the CDR3 is TGTGCCACCAGCGTCCAGGGTTACGATGAGCAGTTCTTC. This translates into CATSVQGYDEQFF. Looking up the rest from reference TRBV15 and TRBJ2-1 gives the full variable domain: DAMVIQNPRYQVTQFGKPVTLSCSQTLNHNVMYWYQQKSSQAPKLLFHYYDKDFNNEADTPDNFQSRRPNTSFCFLDIRSPGLGDTAMYLCATSVQGYDEQFFGPGTRLTVL.